This T cell receptor (beta chain) was recovered during a study of CXCR3-negative and CXCR3-positive naive CD8 T cells (dated by TCRdb to between 2019 and 2020). Some background on the complete study: About 135 million TRB reads were obtained in total, roughly 1.5 +/- 0.3 million reads per library. Diversity and physicochemical repertoire analyses were performed on around 10 donors pooled from two independent experiments. For the TRBV-TRBJ cluster analysis, the naive subsets came from 5 donors, while the memory cells came from 3 donors.

What the work shows at the level of the full study, not this receptor alone: TRBV-TRBJ usage was similar between naive CXCR3-negative and CXCR3-positive cells from the same donor, while memory cells showed distinct patterns. Compared with CXCR3-negative naive cells, CXCR3-positive naive cells had TRB CDR3s with higher hydrophobicity (lower Kidera factor 4), lower energy, and higher strength and volume indices. Repertoire diversity was comparably high in both naive subsets but much lower in memory CD8+ T cells. Surface CD5, linked to self-reactivity in mice, was comparable between naive subsets; TCR interaction strength was therefore also inferred from TRB CDR3 physicochemical properties. Freshly isolated PBMCs were used for most assays because CXCR3 expression went down partially after cryopreservation.

For this clonotype: This clone's antigen is unknown.

Each CD8+ T cell subset was flow-sorted in triplicate, with 300,000 cells per subset placed directly into RLT lysis buffer. To exclude memory contaminants, naive CD8+ T cells were stringently defined as CD45RO-CCR7+CD27+CD95-. Peripheral blood mononuclear cells were isolated from buffy coats using standard density gradient centrifugation. A FACSAria III was used to flow-sort naive CXCR3-negative and CXCR3-positive CD8+ T cells. An RNeasy Mini Kit was used to extract total RNA from the sorted cells. The run used a NextSeq 550. The Human TCR Profiling Kit (MiLaboratory) was used to prepare UMI-labeled 5' RACE TRB cDNA libraries. The full amount of extracted RNA was used for cDNA synthesis, and the full amount of resulting cDNA was used for PCR amplification. Libraries were prepared in parallel with an identical number of PCR cycles. In the source study's methods: With a minimum of two reads required per UMI, MIGEC and MiXCR pulled out about 49,000 +/- 11,000 unique UMI-labeled TRB cDNA molecules from each library. On average, roughly 40,000 +/- 10,000 functional in-frame TRB CDR3 nucleotide clonotypes lacking stop codons were found per library. After downsampling to 5000 UMI-labeled TRB molecules per sample, diversity metrics, including normalized Shannon-Wiener and Chao1, were computed in VDJtools. Clonotype-size-weighted physicochemical properties of the central five CDR3 residues (interaction energy, strength, volume and Kidera factor 4) were computed in VDJtools. The reads were reprocessed in TCRdb, with one entry per CDR3 protein sequence and no accompanying DNA. For this entry, the V and J calls and clone size follow TCRdb and not the study's own pipeline. This sample's table has entries for about 130,000 distinct CDR3 sequences. In total, the top ten clones hold nearly 0.5% of the sample.

The germline V gene (reference sequence) supplies CDR1 DFQATT and CDR2 SNEGSKA. The CDR3 sequence holds 15 residues, the cysteine and phenylalanine included. No coding sequence is recorded. Sequencing was carried out using naive CXCR3- CD8+ T cells from blood. The sample's cell subset or site label is to be understood as: CD45RO-CCR7+CD27+CD95- naive CD8+ T cells lacking CXCR3 (TNR3-). Recombination linked TRBV20-1 to TRBJ2-1; TCRdb's D call of TRBD1 is untestable without DNA. The receptor's source is a human donor in good health. Some clones in this sample may be carry-over from other donors' samples. The CDR3 here reads CSARTGDHLAGEQFF.